The 17 T cell receptor beta chains below all came from one sample that was sequenced in a study of T cells in localized non-small cell lung cancer. Sequencing was performed with immunoSEQ multiplex PCR; in TCRdb, only in-frame clones are kept and a portion is missing. The table includes tens of thousands of clones, 80% to 90% detected once. Here the sequenced sample was peripheral blood, taken before any cancer treatment. The receptors were gathered from a man aged 35 to 69 with stage I squamous cell lung carcinoma.

The V gene is TRBV2, the J gene TRBJ1-5; D perhaps matches TRBD1 (5 bases). Trimming stripped 3 bases from V and 1 base from J, with 7 bases between. The CDR3 runs to 14 residues. The V gene's germline CDR1 is SNHLY and CDR2 FYNNEI. The CDR3: CASSDQGSNQPQHF. CDR3 nucleotide sequence: TGTGCCAGCAGTGACCAGGGCAGCAATCAGCCCCAGCATTTT.

The V and J genes are TRBV14 and TRBJ2-7; 7 bases match TRBD1. The CDR3 length is 14 residues. From germline, CDR1 is SGHDN and CDR2 FVKESK. Trimming took 8 bases from V and 5 from J; bases not matched to a gene: 12. The CDR3 loop reads CASQDRNKMNEQYF. The CDR3, as DNA: TGTGCCAGCCAGGACAGGAATAAAATGAACGAGCAGTACTTC.

This sequence joins TRBV2 and TRBJ2-1; weak D call: TRBD2 (6 bases). Germline V gene lookup returns CDR1 SNHLY and CDR2 FYNNEI. This CDR3 contains 14 residues. Trimming removed 5 bases from V and 7 bases from J, with 15 bases in between. CDR3 residues: CASSFTGGLNEQFF. The CDR3 bases are TGTGCCAGCAGTTTCACCGGGGGTTTAAATGAGCAGTTCTTC.

The rearrangement joins TRBV5-6 to TRBJ1-3; no clear D. The germline V and J ends were trimmed by 5 bases and 1 base, with 10 bases remaining between them. CDR3 length: 14 residues. CDR1 is SGHDT and CDR2 is YYEEEE in the germline V gene. The CDR3 DNA follows: TGTGCCAGCAGTTCTCCTGATTCTGGAAACACCATATATTTT. Protein product: CASSSPDSGNTIYF.

This chain connects TRBV9 to TRBJ2-5; TRBD1 matches at 7 bases. The CDR3 totals 16 residues. CDR1 and CDR2 from the germline V gene are SGDLS and YYNGEE. The J segment lost 2 bases and the V segment lost 4 bases, leaving 11 bases of the junction unmatched. The DNA of the CDR3 is TGTGCCAGCAGCATTACGACAGGGCAACGACAAGAGACCCAGTACTTC. It is translated as CASSITTGQRQETQYF. The full variable domain, in which reference TRBV9 and TRBJ2-5 provide the parts outside the CDR3, is DSGVTQTPKHLITATGQRVTLRCSPRSGDLSVYWYQQSLDQGLQFLIQYYNGEERAKGNILERFSAQQFPDLHSELNLSSLELGDSALYFCASSITTGQRQETQYFGPGTRLLVL.

CDR3 DNA: TGTGCCAGTAGTTCCATCCAGGGAGATGGCAATCAGCCCCAGCATTTT. Translating it yields CASSSIQGDGNQPQHF. The chain joins TRBV19 to TRBJ1-5; D perhaps matches TRBD1 (5 bases). The CDR3 sequence is 16 residues long. CDR1 is LNHDA, CDR2 SQIVND, per germline (reference sequence). The V gene lost 5 bases and the J gene lost 2 bases, with 16 bases spanning the gap.

V and J are TRBV12-5 and TRBJ2-1; D is uncertain. Germline V gene lookup returns CDR1 LGHNT and CDR2 FRNRAP. The V and J ends lost 9 bases and 8 bases respectively, with 5 bases between them. This CDR3 has 9 residues. In DNA form, the CDR3 reads TGTGCTAGGTGCGATGAGCAGTTCTTC. This translates into CARCDEQFF.

The chain is built from TRBV5-4 and TRBJ2-2; tentative D call: TRBD1 (5 bases). The CDR3 sequence is 15 residues long. From germline, CDR1 is SGHNT and CDR2 YYREEE (reference sequence). V was pared by 0 bases and J by 1 base, with 7 bases between. DNA for the CDR3: TGTGCCAGCAGCTTGGCAGGGAAGAACACCGGGGAGCTGTTTTTT. This sequence encodes CASSLAGKNTGELFF.

On this clone itself: One end of the junction does not line up with germline, which may come from a read error. The V call is TRBV6-5, the J call TRBJ1-5; D gene ambiguous. The CDR3 is made up of 13 amino acids. The germline V gene has CDR1 MNHEY and CDR2 SVGAGI. The CDR3 region is CASSRGSDQPQHF. The CDR3 region has the DNA TGTGCCAGCAGCCGAGGTAGCGATCAGCCCCAGCATTTT.

The gene calls are TRBV9 and TRBJ2-2, with TRBD1 matching 7 bases. This CDR3 is 16 amino acids long. Germline V gene lookup returns CDR1 SGDLS and CDR2 YYNGEE. Trimming took 5 bases from V and 2 from J; bases not matched to a gene: 9. The CDR3 coding sequence is TGTGCCAGCAGTTCCTGGGGACAGACCAACACCGGGGAGCTGTTTTTT. This translates into CASSSWGQTNTGELFF.

This chain links TRBV7-9 with TRBJ1-4; a possible D gene is TRBD1 (5 bases). Trimming removed 2 bases at V and 6 bases at J, with 10 bases between. The CDR3 extends over 14 amino acids. Germline V gene sequence: CDR1 SEHNR, CDR2 FQNEAQ (reference sequence). The chain's CDR3 is CASSLWGEDEKLFF. The CDR3 nucleotides read TGTGCCAGCAGCTTATGGGGGGAGGATGAAAAACTGTTTTTT.

This chain uses TRBV7-9 with TRBJ1-2, with 8 bases matching TRBD1. This CDR3 spans 14 amino acids. The V gene's germline CDR1 is SEHNR and CDR2 FQNEAQ (reference sequence). Germline trimming cut 4 bases from V and 4 bases from J; bases unmatched to any gene: 5. CDR3 nucleotides: TGTGCCAGCAGCTCACCCGGGACAGGCTATGGCTACACCTTC. It codes for CASSSPGTGYGYTF.

The chain links TRBV5-1 to TRBJ1-1; 10 bases match TRBD1. V lost 4 bases, J lost 5 bases, and 8 bases stayed unmatched. Germline CDR1 is SGHRS and CDR2 is YFSETQ. CDR3 length: 15 residues. The CDR3 DNA reads TGCGCCAGCAGCACGGGACAGGGGATGGTAACTGAAGCTTTCTTT. Its protein is CASSTGQGMVTEAFF.

The CDR3 protein is CASSLSFSSYNSPLHF. Written as DNA, the CDR3 is TGTGCCAGCAGTTTATCGTTCTCCTCCTATAATTCACCCCTCCACTTT. J is TRBJ1-6 and V is TRBV27; D not certain. The V end lost 0 bases, the J end lost 0 bases, and 6 bases lay between the germline ends. The germline CDR1 and CDR2 sequences are MNHEY and SMNVEV (reference sequence). This CDR3 contains 16 residues.

This clone was seen a handful of times. This chain uses TRBV27 with TRBJ2-7; 8 bases fit TRBD2. Germline V gives CDR1 MNHEY, CDR2 SMNVEV (reference sequence). The trim removed 8 bases at V and 2 bases at J, leaving 8 bases unmatched. The CDR3 is 14 residues long. Here the CDR3 reads CASALTSAAYEQYF. CDR3 bases: TGTGCCAGCGCCCTGACTAGCGCAGCCTACGAGCAGTACTTC.

This chain links TRBV5-1 with TRBJ1-1; D not certain. Trimming took 0 bases from V and 2 from J, leaving 8 bases between them. Looked up from germline, CDR1 is SGHRS and CDR2 is YFSETQ. The length of the CDR3 is 14 residues. CDR3 in amino acids: CASSLAAANTEAFF. DNA for the CDR3: TGCGCCAGCAGCTTGGCCGCAGCCAACACTGAAGCTTTCTTT.

The genes are TRBV7-2 and TRBJ2-1, with a tentative D call TRBD1 (6 bases). Trimming stripped 3 bases from V and 0 bases from J, with 12 bases between. The CDR3 sequence is 16 residues long. Looked up from germline, CDR1 is SGHTA and CDR2 is FQGNSA. The CDR3 reads CASSLVGHLSYNEQFF. The CDR3, as DNA: TGTGCCAGCAGCTTGGTGGGACACCTCTCCTACAATGAGCAGTTCTTC.